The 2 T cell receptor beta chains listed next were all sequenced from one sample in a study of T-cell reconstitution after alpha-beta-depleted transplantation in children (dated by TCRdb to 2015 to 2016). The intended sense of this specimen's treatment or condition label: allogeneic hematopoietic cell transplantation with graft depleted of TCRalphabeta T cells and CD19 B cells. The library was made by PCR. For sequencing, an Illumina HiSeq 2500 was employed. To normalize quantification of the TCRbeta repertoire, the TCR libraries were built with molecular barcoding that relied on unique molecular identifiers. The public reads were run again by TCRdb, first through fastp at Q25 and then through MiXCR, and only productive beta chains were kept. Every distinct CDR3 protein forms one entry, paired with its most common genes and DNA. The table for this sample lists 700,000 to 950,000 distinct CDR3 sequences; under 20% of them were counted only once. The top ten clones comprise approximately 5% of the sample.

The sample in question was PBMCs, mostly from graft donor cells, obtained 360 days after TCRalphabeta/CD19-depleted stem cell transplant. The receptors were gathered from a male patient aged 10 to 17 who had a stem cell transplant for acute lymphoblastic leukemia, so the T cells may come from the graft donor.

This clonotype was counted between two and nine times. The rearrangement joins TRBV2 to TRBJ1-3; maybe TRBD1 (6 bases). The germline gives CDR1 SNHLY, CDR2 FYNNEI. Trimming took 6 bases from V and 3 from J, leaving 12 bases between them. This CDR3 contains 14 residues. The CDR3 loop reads CASSATGIGNTIYF. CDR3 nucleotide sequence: TGTGCCAGCAGCGCGACAGGAATTGGAAACACCATATATTTT. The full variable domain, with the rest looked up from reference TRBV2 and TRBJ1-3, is EPEVTQTPSHQVTQMGQEVILRCVPISNHLYFYWYRQILGQKVEFLVSFYNNEISEKSEIFDDQFSVERPDGSNFTLKIRSTKLEDSAMYFCASSATGIGNTIYFGEGSWLTVV.

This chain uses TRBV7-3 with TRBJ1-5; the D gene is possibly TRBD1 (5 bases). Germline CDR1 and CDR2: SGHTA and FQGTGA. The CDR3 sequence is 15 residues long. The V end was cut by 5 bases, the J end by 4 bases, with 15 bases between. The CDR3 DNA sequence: TGTGCCAGCAGCGAGGGGTCCTCGAGGAATCAGCCCCAGCATTTT. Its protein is CASSEGSSRNQPQHF.